This TCR beta chain originates from a study of control samples from healthy donors and cancer patients. Profiling relied on immunoSEQ multiplex PCR, and the TCRdb table lists in-frame clones only, not all of them. This sample has around 140,000 clones; 85% to 95% occur once, and the top ten carry under 15%. V lost 5 bases, J lost 6 bases, and 6 bases stayed unmatched. CDR3 length: 14 residues. Germline CDR1 is SGHDT and CDR2 is YYEEEE. This chain uses TRBV5-6 with TRBJ1-4; 8 bases line up with TRBD1. This sequence originates from a middle-aged man in good health. The specimen was blood. The CDR3 DNA reads as TGTGCCAGCAGTGAGACAGGGGACGATGAAAAACTGTTTTTT. Translation gives CASSETGDDEKLFF.